Listed below are T cell receptor beta chains from one sample, sequenced in a study of cytomegalovirus exposure and HLA in healthy donors. Sequencing was performed with immunoSEQ multiplex PCR; in TCRdb, only in-frame clones are kept and a portion is missing. The sample has some 140,000 clones, roughly 80% seen once. The sample consisted of PBMCs. These receptors came from a female donor in good health and CMV-seronegative. Each CDR3 is given without its conserved first and last residue. The order of the fields is clone size, V gene, CDR3 protein. Clone sizes are given selectively: once, few, many, or a class where the clone is expanded.

NA,TRBV9,ASSVEGAYDQPQH
NA,TRBV15,ATSRDAVNGNTIY
NA,TRBV7-9,ASSLGVQGSNDEAF
NA,TRBV5-4,ASSLGQMQY
NA,TRBV5-1,ASSLPEGSSYNSPLH
NA,TRBV7-2,ASSQERGSPLH
NA,TRBV9,ASSPGVTYEQY
NA,TRBV5-1,ASSPSTSEALTDTQY
NA,TRBV6-1,ASSTVYEQY
few,TRBV4-3,ASSQNRGNTIY
NA,TRBV7-9,ASSLGRAAGGTDTQY
NA,TRBV27,ASSSSGTAYGYT
NA,TRBV29-1,SATGALNTGELF
NA,TRBV19,ASSARDRGIGKLF
NA,TRBV7-2,ASSSERGSGANVLT
NA,TRBV27,ASGPMTGANEKLF
NA,TRBV30,ACNRGSTNEKLF
NA,TRBV7-3,ASSLISGRAYEQY
NA,TRBV7-8,ASSLAGTGFYEQY
NA,TRBV4-1,ASSHPGQGVYEQY
NA,TRBV11-2,ASSPLGLDYEQY
NA,TRBV11-2,ASSLRVTGYGTDTQY
NA,TRBV19,ASSIVQSSYNSPLH
NA,TRBV30,AWSVRRGLAGARYNEQF
NA,TRBV7-2,ASSIRTGFNEKLF
NA,TRBV11-2,ASSVTGSEAF
NA,TRBV7-6,ASSPGTSGSSSYNEQF
few,TRBV29-1,SVAGTSEFDTQY
NA,TRBV5-6,ASSLGAGASDTQY
NA,TRBV9,ASSLGAGNTIY
NA,TRBV9,ASSGSKGPKRTEAF
few,TRBV2,ASRNRGGATEAF
NA,TRBV4-3,ASSQAGTRKLSYEQY
NA,TRBV4-3,ASSTARSYEQY
many,TRBV29-1,SVRQGREEKLF
few,TRBV27,ASSSAGTASQKLF